A single sample is the source of the 15 T cell receptor beta chains below, sequenced in a study of shared clonotypes between healthy human individuals. Sequencing was performed with immunoSEQ multiplex PCR; in TCRdb, only in-frame clones are kept and a portion is missing. The sample lists about a million clones, 60% to 80% occurring once. What was sequenced was memory CD4+ T cells sorted from blood. Subset: CD45RA-negative fraction. These receptors were obtained from a young man in good health.

The chain employs TRBV14 and TRBJ2-7; a possible D gene is TRBD2 (6 bases). Germline loops: CDR1 SGHDN, CDR2 FVKESK. V was shortened by 3 bases and J by 7 bases, with 16 bases between the two germline ends. The CDR3 extends over 14 amino acids. The CDR3 DNA follows: TGTGCCAGCAGCCACCGAGGAGGGCCCCCAGAGCAGTACTTC. The encoded protein is CASSHRGGPPEQYF. Combining the CDR3 with reference TRBV14 and TRBJ2-7 gives the whole variable domain EAGVTQFPSHSVIEKGQTVTLRCDPISGHDNLYWYRRVMGKEIKFLLHFVKESKQDESGMPNNRFLAERTGGTYSTLKVQPAELEDSGVYFCASSHRGGPPEQYFGPGTRLTVT.

The V and J genes are TRBV14 and TRBJ1-2; D ambiguous. The CDR3 has 12 residues. The germline CDR1 and CDR2 sequences are SGHDN and FVKESK. The ends were cut back, 0 bases at V and 4 bases at J, with 3 bases in the middle. DNA of the CDR3: TGTGCCAGCAGCCAAGAACCCTATGGCTACACCTTC. Its translation: CASSQEPYGYTF.

The chain links TRBV10-2 to TRBJ1-2; D is uncertain. The CDR3 is made up of 15 amino acids. The germline V gene encodes CDR1 WSHSY and CDR2 SAAADI. Trimming took 0 bases from V and 2 from J, leaving 10 bases between them. The CDR3 sequence: CASSESIDKNYGYTF. CDR3 DNA sequence: TGCGCCAGCAGTGAGTCCATCGACAAGAACTATGGCTACACCTTC.

The rearrangement links TRBV4-1 to TRBJ1-5; the D gene is possibly TRBD1 (6 bases). The V gene lost 1 base and the J gene lost 2 bases, with 12 bases spanning the gap. Germline CDR1 MGHRA, CDR2 YSYEKL. The CDR3 has 16 amino acids. The CDR3, as DNA: TGCGCCAGCAGCCAAGCGACAGGTACGGGCAATCAGCCCCAGCATTTT. Protein product: CASSQATGTGNQPQHF.

The J gene is TRBJ2-2, the V gene TRBV28, with 7 bases matching TRBD2. The V gene end was trimmed by 4 bases and the J gene end by 4 bases; junction bases not matched to a gene: 3. Per germline, CDR1 MDHEN and CDR2 SYDVKM. The CDR3 loop spans 14 amino acids. The CDR3 sequence is CASSSGGCTGELFF. The CDR3 coding sequence is TGTGCCAGCAGTTCCGGGGGGTGCACCGGGGAGCTGTTTTTT.

This chain links TRBV7-2 with TRBJ1-1, with a tentative D call TRBD1 (5 bases). Trimming took 2 bases from V and 0 from J, leaving 7 bases between them. CDR3 length: 14 residues. Germline V lookup: CDR1 SGHTA, CDR2 FQGNSA. CDR3 DNA sequence: TGTGCCAGCAGCTTAACAGGCGTGAACACTGAAGCTTTCTTT. This sequence encodes CASSLTGVNTEAFF.

Only one count was recorded for this clone. The sample has other DNA sequences that encode this CDR3 too. The J gene is TRBJ2-1, the V gene TRBV5-1; TRBD2 aligns across 8 bases. Germline CDR1 is SGHRS and CDR2 is YFSETQ. The CDR3 runs 14 residues. V was clipped by 3 bases and J by 5 bases; unmatched bases: 4. The CDR3 coding sequence is TGCGCCAGCAGCTCCAGCGGGGGCCACAATGAGCAGTTCTTC. Amino acid sequence: CASSSSGGHNEQFF.

V gene TRBV5-1 combines with J gene TRBJ1-1; TRBD1 matches at 10 bases. CDR1 and CDR2 (germline): SGHRS, YFSETQ. The J segment lost 5 bases and the V segment lost 4 bases, leaving 8 bases of the junction unmatched. The CDR3 length is 15 residues. CDR3 protein: CASSTGQGTGTEAFF. The CDR3 nucleotides read TGCGCCAGCAGCACGGGACAGGGGACGGGGACTGAAGCTTTCTTT.

J is TRBJ2-7 and V is TRBV9; D tentatively fits TRBD1 or TRBD2 (5 bases each). V dropped 2 bases and J dropped 3 bases, with 15 bases sitting between them. The CDR3 length is 15 residues. Per the germline V gene, CDR1 is SGDLS and CDR2 is YYNGEE. CDR3 nucleotides: TGTGCCAGCAGCGTCGGGACGGAACGCCGCTACGAGCAGTACTTC. Translation gives CASSVGTERRYEQYF.

The V call is TRBV20-1, the J call TRBJ2-3; D gene ambiguous. This CDR3 region has 11 residues. CDR1 and CDR2 from the germline V gene are DFQATT and SNEGSKA (reference sequence). Trimming stripped 6 bases from V and 4 bases from J, with 8 bases between. The CDR3 loop is CSAGRSDTQYF. CDR3 sequence (DNA): TGCAGTGCGGGAAGGTCAGATACGCAGTATTTT.

This clone has just a few counts. The CDR3 here is CASSRTGGGTEAFF. The DNA of the CDR3 is TGTGCCAGCAGTCGCACAGGGGGTGGCACTGAAGCTTTCTTT. This chain uses TRBV27 with TRBJ1-1, with TRBD1 identical over 8 bases. The germline CDR1 and CDR2 sequences are MNHEY and SMNVEV (reference sequence). V was clipped by 5 bases and J by 4 bases; unmatched bases: 6. The CDR3 length is 14 residues.

This rearrangement joins TRBV7-9 to TRBJ2-3; 11 bases fit TRBD2. Germline V lookup: CDR1 SEHNR, CDR2 FQNEAQ (reference sequence). With V trimmed by 1 base and J by 3 bases, 6 bases remained unmatched. The CDR3 runs 17 residues. CDR3 residues: CASSLGFSGGATDTQYF. Written as DNA, the CDR3 is TGTGCCAGCAGCTTAGGCTTTAGCGGGGGGGCGACAGATACGCAGTATTTT.

The chain has TRBV18 and TRBJ1-5, with D perhaps TRBD1 (5 bases). Germline V CDR1 and CDR2: KGHSH, LQKENI. This CDR3 has 16 amino acids. V gave up 6 bases and J gave up 0 bases, with 15 bases separating them. The DNA of the CDR3 is TGTGCCAGCTCGCAAAACAACAGGTATAGCAATCAGCCCCAGCATTTT. This encodes CASSQNNRYSNQPQHF.

The CDR3 protein is CAWQRLSSYNEQFF. CDR3 DNA sequence: TGTGCCTGGCAGCGCTTGAGCTCCTACAATGAGCAGTTCTTC. The rearrangement links TRBV30 to TRBJ2-1, with unresolved D. Deletions cut 5 bases from V and 0 bases from J, with 11 bases between. This CDR3 has 14 amino acids. The germline gives CDR1 GTSNPN, CDR2 SVGIG (reference sequence).

The chain carries TRBV18 and TRBJ2-7, with D possibly matching TRBD2 (6 bases). The CDR3 covers 15 residues. Per the germline V gene, CDR1 is KGHSH and CDR2 is LQKENI. Between the trimmed V and J ends, which lost 0 bases and 2 bases, there was a span of 11 bases. CDR3 residues: CASSPPGREAYEQYF. The CDR3, as DNA: TGTGCCAGCTCACCACCGGGGCGGGAAGCCTACGAGCAGTACTTC.